At least ten counts were recorded for the clone carrying this T cell receptor (beta chain). The sample is drawn from a study of human T cells and chemical hapten exposure. Described time point: pre-sensitization, week 0. Specified treatment: therapeutic diphenylcyclopropenone sensitization with weekly scalp DPC. The CDR3 length is 13 residues. Trimming stripped 7 bases from V and 0 bases from J, with 8 bases between. CDR1 and CDR2 (germline): LGHNT, FRNRAP. TCRdb reanalysed the RACE reads using MiXCR and keeps one entry per CDR3 protein. The sample includes approximately 90,000 distinct CDR3 sequences, around 7.9% seen only once; the top ten take 2.5% to 3%.

The clonotype was recovered from a middle-aged man with alopecia areata. Some clones in this sample may be carry-over from other donors' samples. The chain combines TRBV12-5 with TRBJ2-3; D is unresolved. The material was whole blood, obtained in connection with sensitization to the hapten diphenylcyclopropenone (DPC). The CDR3 is CASAQSSTDTQYF. For the CDR3, the DNA is TGTGCTAGTGCCCAGAGTAGCACAGATACGCAGTATTTT.